This is a list of T cell receptor beta chains from one sample in a study of shared clonotypes between healthy human individuals. Produced via immunoSEQ multiplex PCR; TCRdb's table is partial and in-frame only. Among around 2,000,000 clones listed, about 95% were seen once. Sequencing was done on a sample of naive CD8+ T cells sorted from blood. The source of these receptors is a man between 18 and 35 years old in good health. CDR3s include the opening cysteine and the closing phenylalanine or tryptophan. A D gene is named only where the DNA matches it firmly.

d_call v_call cdr3_aa
TRBD1 TRBV5-1 CASSLWPSGQLDNYGYTF
TRBD2 TRBV30 CAWSHFSGTSGSFGELFF
NA TRBV9 CASSVTGGGYTF
NA TRBV29-1 CSVEKAGLLQETQYF
TRBD1 TRBV4-1 CARSVQGAPTGELFF
NA TRBV6-1 CASSEWTGETQYF
NA TRBV19 CASSGHGYYGYTF
NA TRBV6-6 CASRPLELYEQYF
NA TRBV7-9 CASSLPSTYEQYF
TRBD1 TRBV4-3 CASSQTGEGSGETQYF
NA TRBV7-6 CASSSLSLGADTQYF
TRBD2 TRBV10-1 CASSEGGEGTGELFF
TRBD2 TRBV27 CASRGLAGATGELFF
TRBD1 TRBV9 CASSVEGQPYEQYF
NA TRBV28 CASSAVGGIGDNEQFF
NA TRBV30 CAWSVHLTPSGNTIYF
TRBD2 TRBV25-1 CASGLAGGGHEQFF
TRBD1 TRBV30 CAWDSGTVKETQYF
NA TRBV10-3 CAISSSKGLGYGYTF
NA TRBV30 CAWSIGGSDEKLFF
NA TRBV11-2 CASGTLTSTEAFF
TRBD1 TRBV7-6 CASSSGAGQTNTEAFF
NA TRBV5-6 CASSWKGPGSPLHF
TRBD2 TRBV4-3 CASSQDPSPVAGPQYF
TRBD2 TRBV4-1 CASSPHGLSGGAADTQYF
NA TRBV7-6 CASSLVAQGTDTQYF
TRBD1 TRBV25-1 CASSSPGTGPYEQYF
TRBD2 TRBV4-1 CASSPWTSGHNEQFF
TRBD2 TRBV9 CASSDGGLAGAGSETQYF
NA TRBV7-9 CASSPIPLYYQNTGELFF
NA TRBV7-6 CASSLAEGYTEAFF
NA TRBV4-3 CASSQERAQGFNQPQHF
NA TRBV30 CACTLSGEVEQYF
NA TRBV6-5 CASSNSYEQYF
NA TRBV5-4 CASSMDRQRAPYEQYF
NA TRBV6-5 CASSYGTNYGYTF
NA TRBV19 CASSIRAISDTEAFF
NA TRBV28 CASRSGVLSYNSPLHF
TRBD2 TRBV7-8 CASSLGDSGEAYEQYF
NA TRBV27 CASSFQGPNYGYTF
NA TRBV2 CAGRDLQGDTQYF
NA TRBV5-1 CASSPRTVGTEAFF
TRBD2 TRBV18 CASSPGLAGGQSYNEQFF
TRBD1 TRBV7-9 CASSWSGQGPYNEQFF
TRBD1 TRBV5-1 CASSFGTGYEQYF
NA TRBV7-8 CASSLTRLYEQYF
TRBD2 TRBV7-9 CASTPPLAGPDTQYF
NA TRBV11-2 CASRKGDWQEAFF
NA TRBV9 CASSVWSSYNEQFF
NA TRBV4-1 CASSQKVGINEKLFF
TRBD1 TRBV4-1 CASSLLPGQGARGQPQHF
NA TRBV27 CASSSRDWNQPQHF
NA TRBV7-9 CASTSGTTDTQYF
TRBD1 TRBV18 CASSAGTGTSYNEQFF
NA TRBV27 CASSLGSTDTQYF